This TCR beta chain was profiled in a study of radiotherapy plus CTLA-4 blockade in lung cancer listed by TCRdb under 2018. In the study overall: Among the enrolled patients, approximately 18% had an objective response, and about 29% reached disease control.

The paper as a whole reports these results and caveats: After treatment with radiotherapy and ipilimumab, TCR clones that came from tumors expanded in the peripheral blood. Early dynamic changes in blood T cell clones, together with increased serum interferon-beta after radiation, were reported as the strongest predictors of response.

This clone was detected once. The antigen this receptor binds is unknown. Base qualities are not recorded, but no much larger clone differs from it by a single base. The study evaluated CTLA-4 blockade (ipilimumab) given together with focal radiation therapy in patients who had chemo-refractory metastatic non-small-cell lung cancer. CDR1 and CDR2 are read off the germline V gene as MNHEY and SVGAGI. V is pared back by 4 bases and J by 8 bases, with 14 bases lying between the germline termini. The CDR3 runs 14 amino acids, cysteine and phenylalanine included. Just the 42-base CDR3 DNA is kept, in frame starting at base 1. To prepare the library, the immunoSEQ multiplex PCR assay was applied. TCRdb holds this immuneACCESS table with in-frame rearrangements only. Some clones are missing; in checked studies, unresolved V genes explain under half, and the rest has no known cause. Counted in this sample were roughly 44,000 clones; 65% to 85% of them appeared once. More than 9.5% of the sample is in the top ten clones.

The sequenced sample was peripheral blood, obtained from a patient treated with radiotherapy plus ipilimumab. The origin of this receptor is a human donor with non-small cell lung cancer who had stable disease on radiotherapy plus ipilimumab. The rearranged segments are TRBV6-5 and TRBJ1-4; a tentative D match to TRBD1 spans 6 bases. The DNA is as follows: TGTGCCAGCAGTTTACGGGACATAGGAGAAAAACTGTTTTTT. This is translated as CASSLRDIGEKLFF.